This T cell receptor beta chain was identified during a study of cytomegalovirus exposure and HLA in healthy donors. Study-wide background: The early release's HLA-typed donors yielded roughly 85 million unique TCRs.

Regarding donors, all were healthy bone marrow donors. Amplification used 60 Vbeta primers and 13 Jbeta primers. TCRdb's copy holds only in-frame clones and misses some; the assay was immunoSEQ multiplex PCR. The data show 100,000 to 150,000 clones, 80% to 90% seen once. In this sample, this clone turned up a few times. Its target is unknown. Overall study findings and caveats: There were a few CMV-associated chains whose specificity for CMV antigens was confirmed in vitro.

J was trimmed by 5 bases and V by 6 bases; bases with no gene match: 8. Germline values: CDR1 MNHEY, CDR2 SVGAGI. The CDR3 contains 14 residues. J is TRBJ1-1 and V is TRBV6-5, with TRBD1 matching 8 bases. The TCR originated in a young woman in good health and CMV-seronegative. Sequenced sample: PBMCs. Here the CDR3 DNA reads TGTGCCAGCAGACGAGGGACAGGTAGAACTGAAGCTTTCTTT. Its protein is CASRRGTGRTEAFF.